The clone carrying this T cell receptor (beta chain) was detected ten times or more. Its antigen remains unidentified. The sample belongs to a study of T cells in Graves' hyperthyroidism and ophthalmopathy. RNA transcripts served as the template for amplifying TCR beta CDR3 regions. Using the HTBI primer set, a first-round RT-PCR was run on the TCR CDR3. Using its own MiXCR run on the multiplex PCR reads, TCRdb lists one record per CDR3 protein. Here the sample spans 650,000 to 850,000 distinct CDR3 sequences, around 19% being singletons. Broader study findings: Expanded thyroid clonotypes (above 0.001) were mostly also found in blood. Model predictions of ophthalmopathy came a median roughly 6.4 months before onset.

Uncontrolled infection, other autoimmune disease, pregnancy or lactation excluded patients. Initially, at the first diagnosis of hyperthyroidism and before any ophthalmopathy symptoms, blood was sampled. This clonotype was sampled from a woman aged 50 to 60 with Graves' hyperthyroidism that later progressed to Graves' ophthalmopathy. Sequenced input: blood.

Here the CDR3 reads CASSDRGSFYQPQHF. The CDR3 DNA is TGTGCCAGCTCGGACAGGGGATCTTTCTATCAGCCCCAGCATTTT. The J gene is TRBJ1-5, the V gene TRBV18; 9 nucleotides match TRBD1. CDR1 KGHSH and CDR2 LQKENI come from the germline V gene. This CDR3 is 15 amino acids long. V lost 6 bases, J lost 5 bases, and 8 bases stayed unmatched.